The entry below gives a single T cell receptor beta chain sequence along with its context. This entry comes from a study of control samples from healthy donors and cancer patients. This table comes from immunoSEQ multiplex PCR, and its TCRdb copy is limited to in-frame clones, with some not included. The data contain some 71,000 clones, roughly nine tenths of them seen just once; the ten biggest clones take up over 1%. Germline CDR1 reads SGDLS; CDR2 reads YYNGEE. V lost 4 bases and J lost 0; bases outside the gene matches: 6. This CDR3 has 17 amino acids. This chain connects TRBV9 to TRBJ2-3, with TRBD2 matching 12 bases. Sample: PBMCs. This sequence originates from a woman aged 45-59 years with colorectal cancer. CDR3 sequence reads: CASSPRLAGVSTDTQYF. The CDR3 nucleotides are TGTGCCAGCAGCCCCCGACTAGCGGGGGTTAGCACAGATACGCAGTATTTT.